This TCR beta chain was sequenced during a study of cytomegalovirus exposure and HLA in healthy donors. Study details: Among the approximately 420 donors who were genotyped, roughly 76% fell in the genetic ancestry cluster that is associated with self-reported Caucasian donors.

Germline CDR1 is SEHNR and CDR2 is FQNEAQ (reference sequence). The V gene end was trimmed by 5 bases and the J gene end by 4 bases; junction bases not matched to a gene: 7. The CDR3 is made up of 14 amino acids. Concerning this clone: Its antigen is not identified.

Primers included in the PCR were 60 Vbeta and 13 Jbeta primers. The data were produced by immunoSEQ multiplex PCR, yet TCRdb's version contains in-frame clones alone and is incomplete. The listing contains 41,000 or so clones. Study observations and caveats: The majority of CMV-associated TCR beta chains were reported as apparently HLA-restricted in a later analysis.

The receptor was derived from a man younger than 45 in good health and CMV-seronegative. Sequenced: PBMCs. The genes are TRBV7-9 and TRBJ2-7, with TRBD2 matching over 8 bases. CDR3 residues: CASSPRGGTYEQYF. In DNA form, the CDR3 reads TGTGCCAGCAGCCCCCGGGGGGGGACGTACGAGCAGTACTTC.